Given below is one T cell receptor beta chain in context. Antigen: not known. Profiled with immunoSEQ multiplex PCR; TCRdb holds only in-frame clones, not every one. The sample yields around 160,000 clones, around 93% seen once. CDR1 and CDR2 (germline): SGHRS, YFSETQ. The CDR3 loop spans 14 amino acids. Trimming pared 5 bases from V and 7 bases from J, leaving 15 bases between. The data stem from a study of T cell responses to AZD1222 COVID-19 vaccine. Study-level results: Spike-specific TCR breadth and depth grew following two AZD1222 doses. Seropositive AZD1222 recipients at baseline numbered only 5 or 6.

This chain joins TRBV5-1 and TRBJ2-2, with TRBD1 as a possible D gene (5 bases). The sample consisted of peripheral blood, taken on day 0 of AZD1222 vaccination. The clonotype was recovered from an adult in good health. The CDR3 here is CASRWGPEVGELFF. In DNA form, the CDR3 reads TGCGCCAGCAGGTGGGGCCCAGAGGTCGGGGAGCTGTTTTTT.